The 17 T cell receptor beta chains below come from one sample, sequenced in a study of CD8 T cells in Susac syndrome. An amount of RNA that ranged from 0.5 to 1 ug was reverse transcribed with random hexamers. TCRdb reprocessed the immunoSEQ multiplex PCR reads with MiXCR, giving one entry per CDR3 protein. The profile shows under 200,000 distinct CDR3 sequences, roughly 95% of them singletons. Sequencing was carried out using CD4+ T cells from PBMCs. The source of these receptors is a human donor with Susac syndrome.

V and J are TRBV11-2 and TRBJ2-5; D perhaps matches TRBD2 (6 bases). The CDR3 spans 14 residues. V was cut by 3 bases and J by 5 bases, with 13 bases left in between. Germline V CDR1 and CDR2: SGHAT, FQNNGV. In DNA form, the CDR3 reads TGTGCCAGCAGCTTGGGGGGTCTCAGCGAGACCCAGTACTTC. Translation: CASSLGGLSETQYF.

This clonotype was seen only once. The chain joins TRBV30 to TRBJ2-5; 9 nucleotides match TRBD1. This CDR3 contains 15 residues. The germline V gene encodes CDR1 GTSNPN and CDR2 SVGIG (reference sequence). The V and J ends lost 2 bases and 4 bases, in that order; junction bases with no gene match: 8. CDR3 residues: CAWSIQGAGGETQYF. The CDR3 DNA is TGTGCCTGGAGTATACAGGGGGCCGGAGGAGAGACCCAGTACTTC. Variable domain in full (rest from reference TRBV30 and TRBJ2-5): SQTIHQWPATLVQPVGSPLSLECTVEGTSNPNLYWYRQAAGRGLQLLFYSVGIGQISSEVPQNLSASRPQDRQFILSSKKLLLSDSGFYLCAWSIQGAGGETQYFGPGTRLLVL.

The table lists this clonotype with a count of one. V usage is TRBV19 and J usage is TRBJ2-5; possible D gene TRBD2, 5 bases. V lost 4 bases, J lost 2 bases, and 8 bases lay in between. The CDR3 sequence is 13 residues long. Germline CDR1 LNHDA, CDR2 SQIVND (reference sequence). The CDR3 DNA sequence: TGTGCCAGTAGTACGGACTGGCAAGAGACCCAGTACTTC. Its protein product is CASSTDWQETQYF.

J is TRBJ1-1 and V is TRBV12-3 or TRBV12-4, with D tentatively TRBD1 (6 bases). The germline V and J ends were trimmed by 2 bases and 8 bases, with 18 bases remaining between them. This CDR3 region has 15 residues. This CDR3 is CASSLSAGVTMEAFF. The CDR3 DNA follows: TGTGCCAGCAGTTTAAGCGCAGGGGTTACGATGGAAGCTTTCTTT.

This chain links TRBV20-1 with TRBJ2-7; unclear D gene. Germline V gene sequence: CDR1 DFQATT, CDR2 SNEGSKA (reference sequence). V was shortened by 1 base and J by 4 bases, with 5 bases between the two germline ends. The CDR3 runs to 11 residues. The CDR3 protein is CSARVEYEQYF. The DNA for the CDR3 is TGCAGTGCTAGAGTCGAGTACGAGCAGTACTTC.

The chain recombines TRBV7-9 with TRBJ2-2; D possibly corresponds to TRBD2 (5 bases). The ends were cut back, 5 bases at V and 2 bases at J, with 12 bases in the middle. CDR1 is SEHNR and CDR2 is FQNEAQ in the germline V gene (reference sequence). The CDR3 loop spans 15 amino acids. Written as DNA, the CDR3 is TGTGCCAGCAGCCCACGCGGGCCTAACACCGGGGAGCTGTTTTTT. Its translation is CASSPRGPNTGELFF.

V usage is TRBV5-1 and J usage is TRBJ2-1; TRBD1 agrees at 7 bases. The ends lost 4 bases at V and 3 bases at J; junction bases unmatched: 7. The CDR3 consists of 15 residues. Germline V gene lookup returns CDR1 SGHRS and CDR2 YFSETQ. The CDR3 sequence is CASSNTGVSYNEQFF. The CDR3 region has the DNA TGCGCCAGCAGCAATACAGGGGTGAGCTACAATGAGCAGTTCTTC.

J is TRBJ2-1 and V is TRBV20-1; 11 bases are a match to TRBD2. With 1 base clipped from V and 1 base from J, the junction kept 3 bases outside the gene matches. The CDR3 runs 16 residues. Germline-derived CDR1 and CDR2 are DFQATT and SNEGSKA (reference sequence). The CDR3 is CSARGASGGSYNEQFF. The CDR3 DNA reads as TGCAGTGCTAGAGGGGCTAGCGGGGGGTCCTACAATGAGCAGTTCTTC.

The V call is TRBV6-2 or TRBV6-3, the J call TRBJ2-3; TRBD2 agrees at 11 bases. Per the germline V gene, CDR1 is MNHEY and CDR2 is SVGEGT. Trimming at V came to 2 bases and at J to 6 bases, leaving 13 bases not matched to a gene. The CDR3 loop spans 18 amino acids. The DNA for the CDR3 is TGTGCCAGCAGTTACATCGGGACTAGCGGTCTCAAGCGGGATACGCAGTATTTT. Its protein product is CASSYIGTSGLKRDTQYF.

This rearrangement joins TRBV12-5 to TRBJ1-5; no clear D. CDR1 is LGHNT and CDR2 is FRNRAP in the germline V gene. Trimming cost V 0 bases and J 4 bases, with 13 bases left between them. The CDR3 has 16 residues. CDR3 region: CASGLVVSASNQPQHF. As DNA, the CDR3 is TGTGCTAGTGGTTTGGTAGTTTCTGCTTCAAATCAGCCCCAGCATTTT.

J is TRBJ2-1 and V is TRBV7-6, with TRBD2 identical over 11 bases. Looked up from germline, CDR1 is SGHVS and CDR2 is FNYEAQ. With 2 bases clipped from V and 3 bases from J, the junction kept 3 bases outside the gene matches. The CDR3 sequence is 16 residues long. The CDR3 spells CASSLIAGGHYNEQFF. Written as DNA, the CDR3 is TGTGCCAGCAGCTTAATAGCGGGGGGGCACTACAATGAGCAGTTCTTC.

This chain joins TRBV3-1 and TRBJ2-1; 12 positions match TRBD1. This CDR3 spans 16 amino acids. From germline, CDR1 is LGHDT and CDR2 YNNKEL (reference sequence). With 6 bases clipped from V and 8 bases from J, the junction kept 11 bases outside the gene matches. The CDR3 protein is CASRRSRDRGLDEQFF. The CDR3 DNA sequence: TGTGCCAGCAGACGCTCCCGGGACAGGGGGCTCGATGAGCAGTTCTTC.

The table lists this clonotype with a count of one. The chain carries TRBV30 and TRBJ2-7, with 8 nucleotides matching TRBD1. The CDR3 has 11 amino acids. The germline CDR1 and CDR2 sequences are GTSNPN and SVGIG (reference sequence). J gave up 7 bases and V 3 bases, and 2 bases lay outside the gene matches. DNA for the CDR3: TGTGCCTGGAGCGGACAGGGAGAGCAGTACTTC. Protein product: CAWSGQGEQYF.

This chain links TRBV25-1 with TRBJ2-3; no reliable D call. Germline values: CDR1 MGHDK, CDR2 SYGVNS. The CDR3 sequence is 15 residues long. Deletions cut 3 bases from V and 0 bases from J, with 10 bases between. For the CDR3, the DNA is TGTGCCAGCAGTGACCGGACGGTCAGCACAGATACGCAGTATTTT. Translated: CASSDRTVSTDTQYF.

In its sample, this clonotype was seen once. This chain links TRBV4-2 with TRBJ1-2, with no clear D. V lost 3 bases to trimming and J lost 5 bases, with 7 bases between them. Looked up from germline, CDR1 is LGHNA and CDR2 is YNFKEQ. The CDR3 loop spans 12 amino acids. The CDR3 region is CASSQATYGYTF. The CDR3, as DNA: TGTGCCAGCAGCCAGGCGACATATGGCTACACCTTC.

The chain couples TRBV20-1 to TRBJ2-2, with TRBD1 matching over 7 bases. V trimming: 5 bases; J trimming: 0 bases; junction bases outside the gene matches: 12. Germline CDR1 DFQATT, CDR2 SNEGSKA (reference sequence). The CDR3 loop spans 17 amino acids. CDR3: CSAPFPGGRANTGELFF. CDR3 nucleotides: TGCAGTGCTCCCTTTCCAGGGGGAAGGGCGAACACCGGGGAGCTGTTTTTT.

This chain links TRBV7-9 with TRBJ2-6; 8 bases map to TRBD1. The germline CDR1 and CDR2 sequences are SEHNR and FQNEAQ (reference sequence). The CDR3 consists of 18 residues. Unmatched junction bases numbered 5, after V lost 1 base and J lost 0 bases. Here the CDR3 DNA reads TGTGCCAGCAGCTTAGGGGCCAGGGGGCCCTCTGGGGCCAACGTCCTGACTTTC. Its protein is CASSLGARGPSGANVLTF.